The 28 T cell receptor beta chains reported below all come from one sample, sequenced in a study of blood T cells in healthy people across ages. The authors ran a second PCR of 7 to 11 cycles using a sample-barcoded 5' primer and a J-beta primer mix. MiXCR, applied by TCRdb to the 5' RACE reads, yields one record per CDR3 protein. This table holds 980,000 or so distinct CDR3 sequences, about 48% found once. Sequencing was done on a sample of blood. The receptors were sampled from a man between 25 and 39 years old in good health.

The chain recombines TRBV20-1 with TRBJ2-3, with 7 bases that match TRBD2. V trimming: 6 bases; J trimming: 0 bases; junction bases outside the gene matches: 6. CDR1 and CDR2 from the germline V gene are DFQATT and SNEGSKA (reference sequence). The CDR3 consists of 14 residues. CDR3 sequence (DNA): TGCAGTGCCCCACTAGCGTCTAGCACAGATACGCAGTATTTT. Its protein product is CSAPLASSTDTQYF.

This clonotype has just a few counts. This chain links TRBV6-5 with TRBJ2-1; 10 positions match TRBD2. The CDR3 spans 15 residues. J was trimmed by 5 bases and V by 6 bases; bases with no gene match: 7. Germline-derived CDR1 and CDR2 are MNHEY and SVGAGI. This CDR3 is CASSPGTSVNNEQFF. The CDR3 DNA is TGTGCCAGCAGCCCAGGGACTAGCGTGAACAATGAGCAGTTCTTC.

This CDR3 is CASSVAGRPDIQYF. The DNA for the CDR3 is TGTGCCAGCAGCGTAGCGGGGCGGCCCGACATTCAGTACTTC. The gene calls are TRBV9 and TRBJ2-4; D is possibly TRBD1 or TRBD2 (5 bases each). Germline CDR1 and CDR2: SGDLS and YYNGEE. V was pared by 0 bases and J by 8 bases, with 12 bases between. The CDR3 has 14 amino acids.

The genes are TRBV7-9 and TRBJ2-1, with 8 bases lining up with TRBD2. The CDR3 sequence is 16 residues long. Germline values: CDR1 SEHNR, CDR2 FQNEAQ (reference sequence). The V segment lost 5 bases and the J segment 8 bases; nucleotides outside the gene matches: 14. CDR3 protein: CASSTSTGGPFDEQFF. In DNA, the CDR3 is TGTGCCAGCAGCACCTCAACGGGGGGGCCCTTCGATGAGCAGTTCTTC.

This rearrangement joins TRBV11-2 to TRBJ2-3; TRBD1 might be the D (6 bases). The CDR3 length is 16 residues. The germline V gene encodes CDR1 SGHAT and CDR2 FQNNGV. V shed 5 bases and J shed 2 bases, with 17 bases lying between them. The CDR3 coding sequence is TGTGCCAGCAGCCCGACCCCGGGACACCTCACAGATACGCAGTATTTT. Its protein is CASSPTPGHLTDTQYF. Looking up the rest from reference TRBV11-2 and TRBJ2-3 gives the full variable domain: EAGVAQSPRYKIIEKRQSVAFWCNPISGHATLYWYQQILGQGPKLLIQFQNNGVVDDSQLPKDRFSAERLKGVDSTLKIQPAKLEDSAVYLCASSPTPGHLTDTQYFGPGTRLTVL.

The rearrangement joins TRBV5-6 to TRBJ1-1, with a possible D match to TRBD1 (5 bases). V dropped 6 bases and J dropped 1 base, with 16 bases sitting between them. Germline-derived CDR1 and CDR2 are SGHDT and YYEEEE. The CDR3 length is 15 residues. In DNA, the CDR3 is TGTGCCAGCACCTTCGTGGGGGGACGGAACACTGAAGCTTTCTTT. Translating gives CASTFVGGRNTEAFF.

The DNA of the CDR3 is TGTGCCAGCAGCCAAGAGCGAGGGGGCTACGAGCAGTACTTC. Its protein is CASSQERGGYEQYF. The chain joins TRBV4-2 to TRBJ2-7; TRBD1 is a possible D gene (6 bases). This CDR3 spans 14 amino acids. V gave up 0 bases and J gave up 3 bases, with 9 bases separating them. Germline CDR1 is LGHNA and CDR2 is YNFKEQ.

This clonotype was detected only a few times. This chain uses TRBV12-3 or TRBV12-4 with TRBJ2-3; D call uncertain. CDR3 length: 13 amino acids. The ends were cut back, 6 bases at V and 0 bases at J, with 7 bases in the middle. This CDR3 reads CASRKYSTDTQYF. DNA of the CDR3: TGTGCCAGCAGGAAATACAGCACAGATACGCAGTATTTT.

This clonotype was detected a few times. The chain couples TRBV6-5 to TRBJ1-4; no clear D. Germline V CDR1 and CDR2: MNHEY, SVGAGI. The CDR3 consists of 12 residues. V was clipped by 8 bases and J by 2 bases, with 6 bases between them. The CDR3 coding sequence is TGTGCCAGCCGCTCCACTAATGAAAAACTGTTTTTT. Its protein product is CASRSTNEKLFF.

This clonotype was observed a few times. The rearrangement joins TRBV7-2 to TRBJ1-4; TRBD1 is a possible D gene (5 bases). Germline V CDR1 and CDR2: SGHTA, FQGNSA. Deletions cut 2 bases from V and 7 bases from J, with 14 bases between. This CDR3 has 15 amino acids. CDR3 coding DNA: TGTGCCAGCAGCTTACCCCAGGGTAACGGTGAAAAACTGTTTTTT. Translating gives CASSLPQGNGEKLFF.

This rearrangement joins TRBV5-1 to TRBJ1-5, with a tentative D call TRBD1 (6 bases). V lost 1 base and J 4 bases, leaving 12 bases between the germline ends. Germline V gene data show CDR1 as SGHRS and CDR2 as YFSETQ. The CDR3 contains 15 residues. The CDR3 bases are TGCGCCAGCAGCTTGTTGGCAGGGGAAAATCAGCCCCAGCATTTT. It translates to CASSLLAGENQPQHF.

This clonotype has more than one count but fewer than ten. The chain joins TRBV7-2 to TRBJ2-1; D unclear. The CDR3 is 15 amino acids. Per germline, CDR1 SGHTA and CDR2 FQGNSA. V lost 2 bases and J lost 6, with 14 bases in between. The CDR3 coding sequence is TGTGCCAGCAGCTTATCTCTCTGGTCGATCAATGAGCAGTTCTTC. Translated: CASSLSLWSINEQFF.

The chain couples TRBV27 to TRBJ2-7; D tentatively fits TRBD1 or TRBD2 (5 bases each). The CDR3 has 16 amino acids. Trimming took off 0 bases at V and 2 bases at J, with 14 bases between the two ends. The germline gives CDR1 MNHEY, CDR2 SMNVEV (reference sequence). Here the CDR3 DNA reads TGTGCCAGCAGTTTATCACCGTCCGGGGCAACCTACGAGCAGTACTTC. Translated, it gives CASSLSPSGATYEQYF.

This clonotype was observed a handful of times. One junction end disagrees with the germline gene, perhaps due to a read error. The chain uses TRBV7-9 and TRBJ1-2; D may be TRBD1 (6 bases). From germline, CDR1 is SEHNR and CDR2 FQNEAQ (reference sequence). CDR3 length: 13 residues. CDR3 region: CASSVAGAEGYTF. Here the CDR3 DNA reads TGTGCCAGCAGCGTAGCAGGGGCGGAGGGCTACACCTTC.

The genes are TRBV20-1 and TRBJ2-1; D is uncertain. Trimming pared 6 bases from V and 1 base from J, leaving 10 bases between. The CDR3 consists of 13 residues. Germline CDR1 DFQATT, CDR2 SNEGSKA (reference sequence). DNA of the CDR3: TGCAGTGCGGTCCTCGGGTCCTACAATGAGCAGTTCTTC. Amino acid sequence: CSAVLGSYNEQFF.

This clonotype occurred many times. The gene calls are TRBV3-1 and TRBJ2-1; D remains unclear. The germline V and J ends were trimmed by 4 bases and 3 bases, with 4 bases remaining between them. Germline V lookup: CDR1 LGHDT, CDR2 YNNKEL (reference sequence). This CDR3 has 12 residues. The DNA for the CDR3 is TGTGCCAGCAGCCGGGGCTACAATGAGCAGTTCTTC. This sequence encodes CASSRGYNEQFF.

CDR3 in amino acids: CASNGPGGTDTQYF. CDR3 coding DNA: TGTGCCAGCAACGGCCCGGGCGGCACAGATACGCAGTATTTT. The V gene is TRBV9, the J gene TRBJ2-3; unclear D gene. V was trimmed by 6 bases and J by 1 base, leaving 12 bases between them. CDR3 size: 14 residues. Germline CDR1 SGDLS, CDR2 YYNGEE.

There are many counts of this clonotype. The CDR3 DNA follows: TGTGCCAGCAGCTTCGGGGTTTATAATGAAAAACTGTTTTTT. Amino acids: CASSFGVYNEKLFF. This rearrangement joins TRBV7-2 to TRBJ1-4, with D unclear. Deletions cut 3 bases from V and 4 bases from J, with 9 bases between. The germline gives CDR1 SGHTA, CDR2 FQGNSA. This CDR3 contains 14 residues.

In nucleotides, the CDR3 is TGTGCCAGCAGAGCTGACAGGGGCCATAGCTCCTACGAGCAGTACTTC. This sequence encodes CASRADRGHSSYEQYF. The J gene is TRBJ2-7, the V gene TRBV9, with TRBD1 matching over 8 bases. The CDR3 is 16 amino acids. In germline, CDR1 is SGDLS, CDR2 YYNGEE. J lost 0 bases, V lost 5 bases, and 10 bases had no gene match.

The chain carries TRBV7-2 and TRBJ2-2, with 7 nucleotides matching TRBD2. Germline CDR1 SGHTA, CDR2 FQGNSA. The CDR3 has 15 amino acids. Unmatched junction bases numbered 10, after V lost 6 bases and J lost 6 bases. The CDR3 sequence: CASRIAGDLSGELFF. CDR3 nucleotide sequence: TGTGCCAGCAGGATTGCGGGGGACCTCTCCGGGGAGCTGTTTTTT.

The chain employs TRBV3-1 and TRBJ2-1; the match to TRBD1 covers 8 bases. V lost 2 bases to trimming and J lost 4 bases; unmatched junction nucleotides: 13. The CDR3 is 18 residues long. Looked up from germline, CDR1 is LGHDT and CDR2 is YNNKEL (reference sequence). The CDR3 loop reads CASSQNRDRDRRYNEQFF. In DNA form, the CDR3 reads TGTGCCAGCAGCCAAAACCGAGACCGGGACAGGCGGTACAATGAGCAGTTCTTC.

CDR3 sequence reads: CASSVYAVTYEQYF. As DNA, the CDR3 is TGTGCCAGCAGTGTATACGCGGTGACCTACGAGCAGTACTTC. The chain carries TRBV2 and TRBJ2-7, with D uncertain. Germline V gene sequence: CDR1 SNHLY, CDR2 FYNNEI. This CDR3 is 14 amino acids long. Trimming shortened V by 4 bases and J by 2 bases, and 12 bases separated the two germline ends.

The chain combines TRBV5-1 with TRBJ1-1; 10 bases line up with TRBD1. Germline loops: CDR1 SGHRS, CDR2 YFSETQ. The CDR3 consists of 16 residues. With 4 bases clipped from V and 7 bases from J, the junction kept 13 bases outside the gene matches. This chain's CDR3 is CASSPGTGATEDEAFF. Here the CDR3 DNA reads TGCGCCAGCAGCCCGGGGACAGGGGCGACGGAGGATGAAGCTTTCTTT.

This clonotype was found a few times. The genes are TRBV6-6 and TRBJ2-3; D is perhaps TRBD2 (6 bases). Trimming cost V 7 bases and J 2 bases, with 16 bases left between them. Looked up from germline, CDR1 is MNHNY and CDR2 is SVGAGI (reference sequence). The CDR3 extends over 15 amino acids. The chain's CDR3 is CASTQRDSSTDTQYF. The CDR3, as DNA: TGTGCCAGCACCCAAAGGGACTCCTCCACAGATACGCAGTATTTT.

The rearrangement joins TRBV3-1 to TRBJ2-1; D gene uncertain. Germline assignment: CDR1 LGHDT and CDR2 YNNKEL (reference sequence). Trimming left V 0 bases short and J 10 bases short, with 4 bases between. The CDR3 totals 11 residues. The CDR3 here is CASSQELEQFF. CDR3 bases: TGTGCCAGCAGCCAAGAATTGGAGCAGTTCTTC.

The J gene is TRBJ2-1, the V gene TRBV7-3, with 8 bases aligning to TRBD1. Germline V gives CDR1 SGHTA, CDR2 FQGTGA. The CDR3 loop spans 14 amino acids. V lost 3 bases and J lost 6; bases outside the gene matches: 4. The CDR3: CASSFTDRGNEQFF. For the CDR3, the DNA is TGTGCCAGCAGCTTCACCGACAGGGGCAATGAGCAGTTCTTC.

V usage is TRBV6-1 and J usage is TRBJ2-5; D not certain. This CDR3 region has 16 residues. Germline V gene lookup returns CDR1 MNHNS and CDR2 SASEGT. With 4 bases removed from V and 5 bases from J, the gap between germline ends came to 20 bases. The CDR3 is CASSASRAESGETQYF. CDR3 DNA: TGTGCCAGCAGTGCCTCCAGAGCAGAGTCCGGCGAGACCCAGTACTTC.

In DNA, the CDR3 is TGTGCCAGCAGTTATGGGCTGTGGGCAGGGGTCACTGAAGCTTTCTTT. Its protein is CASSYGLWAGVTEAFF. The chain links TRBV28 to TRBJ1-1; weak D call: TRBD1 (6 bases). Trimming removed 4 bases from V and 4 bases from J, with 19 bases in between. The CDR3 is made up of 16 amino acids. Germline CDR1 and CDR2: MDHEN and SYDVKM.